Each of the 19 T cell receptor beta chains below was sequenced from the same sample in a study of sequential checkpoint blockade in melanoma. The assay was immunoSEQ multiplex PCR, and TCRdb's table has in-frame clones only and misses some. The repertoire consists of 25,000 to 35,000 clones, with 77% occurring once and the leading ten covering around 23%. Noted treatment: randomized to nivolumab then ipilimumab (arm A) or the reverse (arm B). Material: CD8+ T cells sorted from blood (inferred from file names), obtained from a patient given nivolumab and ipilimumab in sequence. All receptors come from a human donor with melanoma.

The V call is TRBV7-9, the J call TRBJ2-2; TRBD2 agrees at 10 bases. The CDR3 has 16 amino acids. The ends lost 6 bases at V and 5 bases at J; junction bases unmatched: 9. From germline, CDR1 is SEHNR and CDR2 FQNEAQ (reference sequence). Here the CDR3 DNA reads TGTGCCAGCAGTTCCCCCCTAGCGGGAGTTACCGGGGAGCTGTTTTTT. Protein product: CASSSPLAGVTGELFF.

This chain uses TRBV9 with TRBJ2-7; D remains ambiguous. The ends were cut back, 0 bases at V and 6 bases at J, with 10 bases in the middle. The CDR3 length is 13 residues. In germline, CDR1 is SGDLS, CDR2 YYNGEE. DNA of the CDR3: TGTGCCAGCAGCGTAGGATCCCCGGGCGAGCAGTACTTC. Its protein is CASSVGSPGEQYF.

CDR3 amino acids: CASSPGVGELFF. CDR3 nucleotides: TGTGCCAGCAGCCCGGGGGTCGGGGAGCTGTTTTTT. The rearrangement links TRBV7-2 to TRBJ2-2, with TRBD2 as a possible D gene (6 bases). This CDR3 region has 12 residues. Germline values: CDR1 SGHTA, CDR2 FQGNSA. V shed 5 bases and J shed 7 bases, with 8 bases lying between them.

This clone has just one count. The chain employs TRBV5-1 and TRBJ2-7; D is undetermined. From germline, CDR1 is SGHRS and CDR2 YFSETQ. This CDR3 comprises 15 residues. The V end was cut by 3 bases, the J end by 0 bases, with 13 bases between. CDR3: CASSSAWYYSYEQYF. CDR3 DNA sequence: TGCGCCAGCAGCTCTGCGTGGTACTACTCCTACGAGCAGTACTTC.

The chain uses TRBV19 and TRBJ2-6; weak D call: TRBD1 (5 bases). The CDR3 covers 17 residues. Germline V gene sequence: CDR1 LNHDA, CDR2 SQIVND (reference sequence). V was shortened by 3 bases and J by 2 bases, with 14 bases between the two germline ends. The DNA for the CDR3 is TGTGCCAGTAGTATGTGGACCGCAGGGCCTGGGGCCAACGTCCTGACTTTC. It translates to CASSMWTAGPGANVLTF.

This clone turned up a few times. The genes are TRBV19 and TRBJ2-1; maybe TRBD2 (7 bases). The CDR3 is 18 residues long. Germline CDR1 and CDR2: LNHDA and SQIVND (reference sequence). V was clipped by 9 bases and J by 5 bases, with 29 bases between them. CDR3 region: CARPARPIRGGSDNEQFF. DNA of the CDR3: TGTGCCAGACCAGCCCGGCCGATCAGGGGAGGGTCGGACAATGAGCAGTTCTTC. Drawing the rest from reference TRBV19 and TRBJ2-1, the complete variable domain is DGGITQSPKYLFRKEGQNVTLSCEQNLNHDAMYWYRQDPGQGLRLIYYSQIVNDFQKGDIAEGYSVSREKKESFPLTVTSAQKNPTAFYLCARPARPIRGGSDNEQFFGPGTRLTVL.

The chain joins TRBV30 to TRBJ2-1, with TRBD2 matching over 8 bases. Germline CDR1 is GTSNPN and CDR2 is SVGIG (reference sequence). Losses at the gene ends were 3 bases for V and 5 bases for J; bases not matched to a gene: 12. The CDR3 has 16 amino acids. The CDR3 nucleotides read TGTGCCTGGAGGGGGGGAGCGGGGGAGGGGAACAATGAGCAGTTCTTC. Amino acids: CAWRGGAGEGNNEQFF.

The J gene is TRBJ2-1, the V gene TRBV28, with D tentatively TRBD1 (6 bases). V dropped 6 bases and J dropped 3 bases, with 15 bases sitting between them. CDR1 and CDR2 (germline): MDHEN, SYDVKM. The CDR3 consists of 15 residues. The CDR3: CASSSPGQIYNEQFF. The CDR3 DNA sequence: TGTGCCAGCAGCTCCCCGGGACAAATCTACAATGAGCAGTTCTTC.

The chain couples TRBV11-2 to TRBJ2-7; D might be TRBD2 (6 bases). Deletions cut 3 bases from V and 1 base from J, with 13 bases between. CDR3 length: 15 residues. CDR1 is SGHAT, CDR2 FQNNGV, per germline. CDR3 sequence (DNA): TGTGCCAGCAGCTTTGGCCTTGGGGGGTCCTACGAGCAGTACTTC. Protein sequence: CASSFGLGGSYEQYF.

The chain has TRBV5-4 and TRBJ2-7, with 7 nucleotides matching TRBD1. Germline V gene lookup returns CDR1 SGHNT and CDR2 YYREEE (reference sequence). With 1 base clipped from V and 0 bases from J, the junction kept 7 bases outside the gene matches. The CDR3 spans 16 residues. CDR3: CASSLQGQDLSYEQYF. In DNA form, the CDR3 reads TGTGCCAGCAGCTTGCAAGGACAGGACCTCTCCTACGAGCAGTACTTC. The whole variable domain, remainder taken from reference TRBV5-4 and TRBJ2-7, is ETGVTQSPTHLIKTRGQQVTLRCSSQSGHNTVSWYQQALGQGPQFIFQYYREEENGRGNFPPRFSGLQFPNYSSELNVNALELDDSALYLCASSLQGQDLSYEQYFGPGTRLTVT.

The V call is TRBV11-2, the J call TRBJ2-7; D not certain. The length of the CDR3 is 12 residues. V was pared by 7 bases and J by 5 bases, with 12 bases between. Per germline, CDR1 SGHAT and CDR2 FQNNGV. In DNA form, the CDR3 reads TGTGCCAGCACCTCCAACATCCACGAGCAGTACTTC. The encoded protein is CASTSNIHEQYF.

This chain connects TRBV9 to TRBJ2-7; a weak D match, TRBD2 (6 bases). Germline V lookup: CDR1 SGDLS, CDR2 YYNGEE. The CDR3 is made up of 15 amino acids. The V end was cut by 0 bases, the J end by 3 bases, with 13 bases between. The CDR3 DNA reads TGTGCCAGCAGCGTAGGAGGAGGGCCCGGCTACGAGCAGTACTTC. Translated, it gives CASSVGGGPGYEQYF.

The CDR3 loop is CASSQAQGPNQPQHF. The CDR3 DNA reads TGCGCCAGCAGCCAAGCCCAGGGGCCCAATCAGCCCCAGCATTTT. V is TRBV4-1 and J is TRBJ1-5; a possible D gene is TRBD1 (6 bases). CDR3 size: 15 residues. Germline V gene data show CDR1 as MGHRA and CDR2 as YSYEKL. Between the trimmed V and J ends, which lost 1 base and 3 bases, there was a span of 10 bases.

The count of this clone is one. This chain connects TRBV6-5 to TRBJ2-7, with D perhaps TRBD1 (5 bases). The CDR3 loop spans 16 amino acids. V lost 0 bases and J lost 2, with 14 bases in between. The germline gives CDR1 MNHEY, CDR2 SVGAGI. The CDR3 coding sequence is TGTGCCAGCAGTTACTCGTACAGGTCCCCTGCCTACGAGCAGTACTTC. As protein: CASSYSYRSPAYEQYF.

The genes are TRBV27 and TRBJ2-1; TRBD2 matches at 9 bases. Germline CDR1 is MNHEY and CDR2 is SMNVEV (reference sequence). The CDR3 has 17 residues. J was trimmed by 4 bases and V by 4 bases; bases with no gene match: 11. Written as DNA, the CDR3 is TGTGCCAGCAGTTCGACACGACTAGCGGCAGTATACAATGAGCAGTTCTTC. Protein sequence: CASSSTRLAAVYNEQFF.

The V call is TRBV6-5, the J call TRBJ1-1, with D possibly being TRBD1 (5 bases). Deletions cut 8 bases from V and 0 bases from J, with 13 bases between. The CDR3 is 14 amino acids. Looked up from germline, CDR1 is MNHEY and CDR2 is SVGAGI. CDR3 sequence (DNA): TGTGCCAGCCGAGGTCAGGGTTTGAACACTGAAGCTTTCTTT. Its translation: CASRGQGLNTEAFF.

The rearrangement joins TRBV30 to TRBJ1-2; 7 bases match TRBD1. Looked up from germline, CDR1 is GTSNPN and CDR2 is SVGIG (reference sequence). The CDR3 covers 14 residues. The V gene end was trimmed by 1 base and the J gene end by 2 bases; junction bases not matched to a gene: 4. CDR3 in DNA: TGTGCCTGGAGTGCAGGGGGGCCGAACTATGGCTACACCTTC. Its protein product is CAWSAGGPNYGYTF.

The chain links TRBV4-1 to TRBJ1-1, with D perhaps TRBD1 (6 bases). The CDR3 loop spans 12 amino acids. The V gene lost 6 bases and the J gene lost 9 bases, with 14 bases spanning the gap. The germline V gene has CDR1 MGHRA and CDR2 YSYEKL. CDR3 sequence (DNA): TGCGCCAGCAGTCCGAACAGGGCTCAAGCTTTCTTT. It yields the protein CASSPNRAQAFF.

The chain recombines TRBV7-9 with TRBJ2-7, with D maybe TRBD2 (7 bases). This CDR3 region has 14 residues. CDR1 is SEHNR, CDR2 FQNEAQ, per germline (reference sequence). The V gene lost 2 bases and the J gene lost 5 bases, with 13 bases spanning the gap. The CDR3 sequence: CASSLRRGPDEQYF. For the CDR3, the DNA is TGTGCCAGCAGCTTACGGCGGGGGCCGGACGAGCAGTACTTC.